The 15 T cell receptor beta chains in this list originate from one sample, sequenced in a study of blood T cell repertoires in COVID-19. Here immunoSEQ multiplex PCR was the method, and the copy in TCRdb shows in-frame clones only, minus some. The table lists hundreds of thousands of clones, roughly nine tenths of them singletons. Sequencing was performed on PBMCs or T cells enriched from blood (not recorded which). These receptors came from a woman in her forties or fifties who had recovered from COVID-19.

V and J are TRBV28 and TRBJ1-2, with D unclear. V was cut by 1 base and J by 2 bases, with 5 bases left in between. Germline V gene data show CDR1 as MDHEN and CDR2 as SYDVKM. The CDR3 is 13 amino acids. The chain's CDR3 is CASSLFGNYGYTF. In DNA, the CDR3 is TGTGCCAGCAGTTTATTCGGGAACTATGGCTACACCTTC.

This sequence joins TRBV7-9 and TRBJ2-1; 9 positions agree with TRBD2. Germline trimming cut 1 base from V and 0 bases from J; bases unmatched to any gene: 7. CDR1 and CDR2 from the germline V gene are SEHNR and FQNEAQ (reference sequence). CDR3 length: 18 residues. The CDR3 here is CASSLGKGLAGSYNEQFF. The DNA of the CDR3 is TGTGCCAGCAGCTTAGGGAAGGGACTAGCCGGCTCCTACAATGAGCAGTTCTTC.

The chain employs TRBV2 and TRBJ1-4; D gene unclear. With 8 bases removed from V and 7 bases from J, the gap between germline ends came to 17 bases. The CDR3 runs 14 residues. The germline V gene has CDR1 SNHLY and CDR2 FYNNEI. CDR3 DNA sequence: TGTGCCAGCGGAAACGGGCGTCGGGGTGAAAAACTGTTTTTT. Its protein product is CASGNGRRGEKLFF.

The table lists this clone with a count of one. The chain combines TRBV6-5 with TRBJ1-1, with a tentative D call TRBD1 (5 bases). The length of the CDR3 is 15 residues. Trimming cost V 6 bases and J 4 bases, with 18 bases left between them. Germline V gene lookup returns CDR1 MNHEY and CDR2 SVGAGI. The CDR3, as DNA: TGTGCCAGCAGCTCTACGGGATCGGGGGGCACTGAAGCTTTCTTT. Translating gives CASSSTGSGGTEAFF.

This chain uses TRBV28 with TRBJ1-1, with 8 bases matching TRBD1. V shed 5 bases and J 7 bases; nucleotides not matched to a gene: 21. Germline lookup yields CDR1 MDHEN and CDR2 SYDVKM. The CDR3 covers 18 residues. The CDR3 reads CASSPTGQGGFLGNEAFF. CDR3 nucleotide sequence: TGTGCCAGCAGTCCTACCGGACAGGGCGGGTTTCTGGGGAATGAAGCTTTCTTT.

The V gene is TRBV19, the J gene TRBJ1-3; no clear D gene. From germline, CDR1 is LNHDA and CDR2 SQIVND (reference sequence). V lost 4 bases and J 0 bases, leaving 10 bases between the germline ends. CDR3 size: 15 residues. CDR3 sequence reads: CASSTSRGSGNTIYF. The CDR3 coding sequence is TGTGCCAGTAGTACCTCTCGGGGCTCTGGAAACACCATATATTTT. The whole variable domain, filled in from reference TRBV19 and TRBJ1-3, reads DGGITQSPKYLFRKEGQNVTLSCEQNLNHDAMYWYRQDPGQGLRLIYYSQIVNDFQKGDIAEGYSVSREKKESFPLTVTSAQKNPTAFYLCASSTSRGSGNTIYFGEGSWLTVV.

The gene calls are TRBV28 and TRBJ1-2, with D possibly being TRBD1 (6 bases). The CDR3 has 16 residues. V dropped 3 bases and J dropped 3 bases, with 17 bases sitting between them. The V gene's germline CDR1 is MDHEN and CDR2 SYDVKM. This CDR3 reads CASSFRGGRIHYGYTF. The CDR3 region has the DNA TGTGCCAGCAGTTTTCGGGGGGGCCGGATTCACTATGGCTACACCTTC.

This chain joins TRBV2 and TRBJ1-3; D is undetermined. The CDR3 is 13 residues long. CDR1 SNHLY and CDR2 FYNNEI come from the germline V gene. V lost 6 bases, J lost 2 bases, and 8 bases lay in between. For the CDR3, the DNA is TGTGCCAGCAGGTCGGGTCCTGGAAACACCATATATTTT. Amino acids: CASRSGPGNTIYF.

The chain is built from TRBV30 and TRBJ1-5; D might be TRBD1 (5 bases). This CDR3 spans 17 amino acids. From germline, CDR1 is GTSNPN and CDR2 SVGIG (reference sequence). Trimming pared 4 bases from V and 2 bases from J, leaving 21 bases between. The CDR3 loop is CAWTLGVFPFGNQPQHF. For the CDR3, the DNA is TGTGCCTGGACTTTAGGGGTCTTCCCTTTCGGCAATCAGCCCCAGCATTTT.

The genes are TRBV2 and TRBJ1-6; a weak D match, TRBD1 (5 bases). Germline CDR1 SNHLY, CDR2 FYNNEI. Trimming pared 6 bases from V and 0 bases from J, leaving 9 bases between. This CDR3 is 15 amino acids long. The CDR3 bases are TGTGCCAGCAGCCGACAGAGCTCCTATAATTCACCCCTCCACTTT. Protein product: CASSRQSSYNSPLHF.

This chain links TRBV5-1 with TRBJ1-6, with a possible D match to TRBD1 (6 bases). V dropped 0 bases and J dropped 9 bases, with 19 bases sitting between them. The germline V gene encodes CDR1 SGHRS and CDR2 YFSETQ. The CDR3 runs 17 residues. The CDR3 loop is CASSLGSQGLGGSPLHF. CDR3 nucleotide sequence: TGCGCCAGCAGCTTGGGCTCTCAGGGGCTTGGGGGTTCACCCCTCCACTTT. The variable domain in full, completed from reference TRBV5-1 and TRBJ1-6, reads KAGVTQTPRYLIKTRGQQVTLSCSPISGHRSVSWYQQTPGQGLQFLFEYFSETQRNKGNFPGRFSGRQFSNSRSEMNVSTLELGDSALYLCASSLGSQGLGGSPLHFGNGTRLTVT.

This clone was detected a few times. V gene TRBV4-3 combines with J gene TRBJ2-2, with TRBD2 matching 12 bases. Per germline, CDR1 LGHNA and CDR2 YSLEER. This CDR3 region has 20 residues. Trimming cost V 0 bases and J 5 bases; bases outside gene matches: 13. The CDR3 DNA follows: TGCGCCAGCAGCCAAGAACTAGCGGGAGGCCGGCTTGGAAGGACCGGGGAGCTGTTTTTT. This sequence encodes CASSQELAGGRLGRTGELFF.

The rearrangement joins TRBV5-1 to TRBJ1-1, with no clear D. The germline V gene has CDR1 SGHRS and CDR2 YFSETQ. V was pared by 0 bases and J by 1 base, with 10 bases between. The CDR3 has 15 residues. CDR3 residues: CASSLDFEKNTEAFF. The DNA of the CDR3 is TGCGCCAGCAGCTTGGACTTTGAGAAGAACACTGAAGCTTTCTTT. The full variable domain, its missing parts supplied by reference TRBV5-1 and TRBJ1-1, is KAGVTQTPRYLIKTRGQQVTLSCSPISGHRSVSWYQQTPGQGLQFLFEYFSETQRNKGNFPGRFSGRQFSNSRSEMNVSTLELGDSALYLCASSLDFEKNTEAFFGQGTRLTVV.

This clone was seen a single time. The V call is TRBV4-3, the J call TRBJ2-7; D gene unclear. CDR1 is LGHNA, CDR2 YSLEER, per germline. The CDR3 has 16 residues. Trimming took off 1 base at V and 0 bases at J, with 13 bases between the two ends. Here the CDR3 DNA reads TGCGCCAGCAGCCAAGGCTACGCCCAGGCCTCCTACGAGCAGTACTTC. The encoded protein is CASSQGYAQASYEQYF.

The CDR3 sequence: CASSQGGPDTQYF. The CDR3 DNA follows: TGTGCCAGCAGCCAGGGAGGTCCAGATACGCAGTATTTT. The V gene is TRBV3-1 (or the pseudogene TRBV3-2), the J gene TRBJ2-3, with TRBD2 as a possible D gene (6 bases). The CDR3 extends over 13 amino acids. The germline V gene has CDR1 LGHDT and CDR2 YNNKEL (reference sequence). The V gene lost 3 bases and the J gene lost 4 bases, with 8 bases spanning the gap.